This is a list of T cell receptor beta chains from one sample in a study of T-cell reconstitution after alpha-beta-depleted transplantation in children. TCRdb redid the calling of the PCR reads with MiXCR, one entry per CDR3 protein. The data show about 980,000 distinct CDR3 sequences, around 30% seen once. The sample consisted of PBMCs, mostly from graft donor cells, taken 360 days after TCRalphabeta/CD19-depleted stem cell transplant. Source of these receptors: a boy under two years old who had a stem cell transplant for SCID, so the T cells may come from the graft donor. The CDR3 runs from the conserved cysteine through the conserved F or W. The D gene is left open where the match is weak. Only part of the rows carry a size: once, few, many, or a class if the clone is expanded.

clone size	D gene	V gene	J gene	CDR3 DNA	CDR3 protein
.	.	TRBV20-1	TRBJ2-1	TGCAGTGCTTCCCCTTCGCGGGGTAGCTACAATGAGCAGTTCTTC	CSASPSRGSYNEQFF
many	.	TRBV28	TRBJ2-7	TGTGCCACCATGGTCGGGGCCCCTCCCTACGAGCAGTACTTC	CATMVGAPPYEQYF
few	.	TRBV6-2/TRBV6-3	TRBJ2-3	TGTGCCAGCAGTTATAAATTCAAAGGCTTCACAGATACGCAGTATTTT	CASSYKFKGFTDTQYF
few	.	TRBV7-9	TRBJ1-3	TGTGCCAGCATACCCCGTTTTAACGAGGACACCATATATTTT	CASIPRFNEDTIYF
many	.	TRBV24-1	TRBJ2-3	TGTGCCACTCAGGACAGAGGCACAGATACGCAGTATTTT	CATQDRGTDTQYF
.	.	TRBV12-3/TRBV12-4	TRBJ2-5	TGTGCCAGCAGTCGTCACGGGTTTCAAGAGACCCAGTACTTC	CASSRHGFQETQYF
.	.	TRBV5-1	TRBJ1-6	TGCGCCAGCAGCTTGGGCAGGGTTTCACCCCTCCACTTT	CASSLGRVSPLHF
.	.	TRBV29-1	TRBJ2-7	TGCAGCGCCGGTGTAGGGGGAAGGTACGAGCAGTACTTC	CSAGVGGRYEQYF
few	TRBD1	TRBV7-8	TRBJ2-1	TGTGCCAGCAGCGGACAGGGTCTTTATTTTGGTGAGCAGTTCTTC	CASSGQGLYFGEQFF
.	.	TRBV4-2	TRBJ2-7	TGTGCCAGCAGCCAAGTGGGCGGGGAGGAGGAGCAGTACTTC	CASSQVGGEEEQYF
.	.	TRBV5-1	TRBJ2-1	TGCGCCAGCAGAAACGGTCTGACAGCTTACAATGAGCAGTTCTTC	CASRNGLTAYNEQFF
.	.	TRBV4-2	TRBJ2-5	TGTGCCAGCAGCCAAGATTGGGGGAGGAACCAAGAGACCCAGTACTTC	CASSQDWGRNQETQYF
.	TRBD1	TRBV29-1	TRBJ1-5	TGCAGCCCAGTGCTCCGGGACAGGCATCAGCCCCAGCATTTT	CSPVLRDRHQPQHF
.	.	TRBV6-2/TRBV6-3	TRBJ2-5	TGTGCCAGCAGGAACCGACAGGTTTGGGAGACCCAGTACTTC	CASRNRQVWETQYF
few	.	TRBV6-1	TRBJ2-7	TGTGCCACCCCGGCCTCTCCCAACTACGAGCAGTACTTC	CATPASPNYEQYF
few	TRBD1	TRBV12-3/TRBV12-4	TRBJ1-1	TGTGCCAGCAGGCAGGGGGAGGCTTTCTTT	CASRQGEAFF
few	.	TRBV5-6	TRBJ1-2	TGTGCCAGCAGCGGGCGGGGTGGTTATGGCTACACCTTC	CASSGRGGYGYTF
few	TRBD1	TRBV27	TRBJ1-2	TGTGCCAGCGGAAGGACAGGGGTCTATGGCTACACCTTC	CASGRTGVYGYTF
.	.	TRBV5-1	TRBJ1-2	TGCGCCAGCAGCTTGGAACCGGGGGGCCTCATCGATGGCTACACCTTC	CASSLEPGGLIDGYTF
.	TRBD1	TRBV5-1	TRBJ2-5	TGCGCCAGCAGCTTAGGGGCTTTAGGGGGCAAGGAGACCCAGTACTTC	CASSLGALGGKETQYF
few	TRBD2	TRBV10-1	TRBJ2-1	TGCGCCAGCAGTGAACGAGGACTAGTCTCCAATGAGCAGTTCTTC	CASSERGLVSNEQFF
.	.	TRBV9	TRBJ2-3	TGTGCCAGCAGCGTAGCTTCAGATACGCAGTATTTT	CASSVASDTQYF
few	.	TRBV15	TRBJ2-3	TGTGCCACCAGCAGGGTGGGGGCAAGCACAGATACGCAGTATTTT	CATSRVGASTDTQYF
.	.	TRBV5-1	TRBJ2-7	TGCGCCAGCAGCAAAGGACCGCTCTCCTACGAGCAGTACTTC	CASSKGPLSYEQYF
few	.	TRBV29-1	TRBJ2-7	TGCAGCGTCTCCAGAGATACCTACGAGCAGTACTTC	CSVSRDTYEQYF
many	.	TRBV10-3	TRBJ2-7	TGTGCCGCCGAGGACAGTTCCCGTGACGAGCAGTACTTC	CAAEDSSRDEQYF
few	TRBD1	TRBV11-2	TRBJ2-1	TGTGCCAGCAGCTTAGGGCCAGGGGGCACTGAGCAGTTCTTC	CASSLGPGGTEQFF
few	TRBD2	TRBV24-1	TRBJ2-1	TGTGCCACCAGTGACTTGAGACTAGCGGGGACCGGGCAGCAGTTCTTC	CATSDLRLAGTGQQFF
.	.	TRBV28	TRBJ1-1	TGTGCCAGCAGTTTTAGGCGGGTAATGAACACTGAAGCTTTCTTT	CASSFRRVMNTEAFF
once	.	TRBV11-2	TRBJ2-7	TGTGCCAGCAGCTACAGGGAAGGAGAGGAGCAGTACTTC	CASSYREGEEQYF